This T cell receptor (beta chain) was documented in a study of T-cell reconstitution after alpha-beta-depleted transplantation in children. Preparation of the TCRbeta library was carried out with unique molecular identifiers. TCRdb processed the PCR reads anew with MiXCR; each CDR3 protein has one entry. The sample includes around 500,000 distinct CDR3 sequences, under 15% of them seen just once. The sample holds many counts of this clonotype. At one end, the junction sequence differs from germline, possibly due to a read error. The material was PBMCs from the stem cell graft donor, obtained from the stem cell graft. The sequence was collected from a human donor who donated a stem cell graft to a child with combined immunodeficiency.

DNA of the CDR3: TGTGCTAGCAGCCTAGGAGGCGGGCCGGTGGGGAATGAGCAGTTCTTC. Translating it yields CASSLGGGPVGNEQFF. The genes are TRBV7-7 and TRBJ2-1, with D tentatively TRBD2 (5 bases). CDR1 is SSHAT and CDR2 is FNYEAQ in the germline V gene (reference sequence). The CDR3 sequence is 16 residues long.